This entry describes one T cell receptor (beta chain). Its matching antigen is unknown. Clones were read by immunoSEQ multiplex PCR, and TCRdb kept only the in-frame ones, dropping some. Of about 82,000 clones listed, around 90% are singletons. The data were taken from a study of T cell responses to AZD1222 COVID-19 vaccine. The study's findings and limits: The donor cohort was predominantly white British with a female majority, and clonal diversity may have been underestimated. Of spike-specific TCRs, nearly half reportedly target regions left unmutated in variants.

Germline V gives CDR1 LGHDT, CDR2 YNNKEL (reference sequence). This CDR3 comprises 15 residues. V was clipped by 0 bases and J by 2 bases, with 8 bases between them. The V gene is TRBV3-1 (or the pseudogene TRBV3-2), the J gene TRBJ2-1; D not resolved. The sample in question was peripheral blood, obtained on day 0 of AZD1222 vaccination. The TCR comes from an adult in good health. The CDR3 DNA reads as TGTGCCAGCAGCCAAGAAGCCTACGCCTACAATGAGCAGTTCTTC. Translated, it gives CASSQEAYAYNEQFF.